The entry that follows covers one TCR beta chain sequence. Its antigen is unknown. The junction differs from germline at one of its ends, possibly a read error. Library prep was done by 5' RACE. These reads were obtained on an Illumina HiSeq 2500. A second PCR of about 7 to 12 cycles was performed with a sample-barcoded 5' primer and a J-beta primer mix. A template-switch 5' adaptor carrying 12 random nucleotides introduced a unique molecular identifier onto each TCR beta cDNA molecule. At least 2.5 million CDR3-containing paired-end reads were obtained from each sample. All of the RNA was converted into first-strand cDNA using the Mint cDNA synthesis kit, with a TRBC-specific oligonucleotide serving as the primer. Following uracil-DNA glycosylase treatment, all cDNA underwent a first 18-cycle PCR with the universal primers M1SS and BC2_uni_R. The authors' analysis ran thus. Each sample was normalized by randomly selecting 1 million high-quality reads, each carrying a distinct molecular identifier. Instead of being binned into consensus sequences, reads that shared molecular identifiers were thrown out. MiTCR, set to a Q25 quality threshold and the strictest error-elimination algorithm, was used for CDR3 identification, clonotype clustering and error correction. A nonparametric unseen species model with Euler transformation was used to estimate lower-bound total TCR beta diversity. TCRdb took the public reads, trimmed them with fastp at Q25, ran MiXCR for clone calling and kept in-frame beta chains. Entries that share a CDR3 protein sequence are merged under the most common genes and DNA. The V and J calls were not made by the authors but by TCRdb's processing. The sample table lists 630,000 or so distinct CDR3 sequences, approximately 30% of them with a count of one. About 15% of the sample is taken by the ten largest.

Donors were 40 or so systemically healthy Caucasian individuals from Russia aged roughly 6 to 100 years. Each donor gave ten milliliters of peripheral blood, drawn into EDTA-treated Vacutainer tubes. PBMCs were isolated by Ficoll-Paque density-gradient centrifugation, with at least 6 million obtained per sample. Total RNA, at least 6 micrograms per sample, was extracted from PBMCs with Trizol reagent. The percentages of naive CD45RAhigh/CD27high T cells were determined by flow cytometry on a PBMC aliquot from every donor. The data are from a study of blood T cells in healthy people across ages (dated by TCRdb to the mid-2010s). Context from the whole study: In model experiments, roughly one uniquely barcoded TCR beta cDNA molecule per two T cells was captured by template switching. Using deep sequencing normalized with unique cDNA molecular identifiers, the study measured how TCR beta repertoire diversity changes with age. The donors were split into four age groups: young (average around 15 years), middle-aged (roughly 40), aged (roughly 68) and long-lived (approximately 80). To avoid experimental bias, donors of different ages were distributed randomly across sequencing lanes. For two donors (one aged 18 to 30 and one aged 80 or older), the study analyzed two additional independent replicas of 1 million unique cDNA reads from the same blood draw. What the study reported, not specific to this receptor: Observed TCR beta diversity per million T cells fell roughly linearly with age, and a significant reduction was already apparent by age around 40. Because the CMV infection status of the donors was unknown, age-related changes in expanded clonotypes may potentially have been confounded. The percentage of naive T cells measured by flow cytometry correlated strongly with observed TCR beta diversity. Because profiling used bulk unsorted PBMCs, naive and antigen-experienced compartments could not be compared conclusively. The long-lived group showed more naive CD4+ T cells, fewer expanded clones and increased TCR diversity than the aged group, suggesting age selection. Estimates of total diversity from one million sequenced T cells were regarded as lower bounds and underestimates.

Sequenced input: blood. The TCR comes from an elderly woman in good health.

The sequence in DNA is TGTGCCAGCAACCAAGAGGGGGGGCTCTATGGCTACACCTTC. It translates as CASNQEGGLYGYTF. The rearranged chain carries TRBV3-1 and TRBJ1-2; TRBD1 could be the D gene, as 6 bases match. The CDR3 runs 14 amino acids, cysteine and phenylalanine included. Only CDR3 DNA remains: 42 bases, in frame from the first base. The germline V gene (reference sequence) specifies LGHDT as CDR1 and YNNKEL as CDR2.